What follows is one T cell receptor beta chain and its context. The sample originates from a study of blood T cell repertoires in COVID-19. The CDR3 extends over 13 amino acids. CDR1 is MNHEY and CDR2 is SVGEGT in the germline V gene. The V end lost 2 bases, the J end lost 7 bases, and 11 bases lay between the germline ends. In the authors' workflow: Amplified reference gene primers provided the basis for estimating nucleated cell counts. Assay used: immunoSEQ multiplex PCR; TCRdb lists only in-frame clones, some missing. The DNA gave D and trimming, while V, J and clone size come from that table. Found here are over 100,000 clones, 70% to 90% of them singletons; the top ten hold approximately 1.5%.

The sequence was collected from a man aged 35 to 55 with acute or convalescent COVID-19. The genes are TRBV6-2 or TRBV6-3 and TRBJ1-2; possible D gene TRBD1, 5 bases. The sample comprised peripheral blood. The CDR3 nucleotides are TGTGCCAGCAGTTACGGGGGGACGCGTGGCTACACCTTC. Its translation is CASSYGGTRGYTF.